The present entry profiles one T cell receptor beta chain with its context. This entry belongs to a study of control samples from healthy donors and cancer patients. Method: immunoSEQ multiplex PCR; TCRdb's copy keeps in-frame clones and lacks some. This sample has tens of thousands of clones; less than 90% occur once, and the top ten carry less than 10%. This TCR came from a woman between 45 and 65 years old with colorectal cancer. What was sequenced was PBMCs.

In DNA form, the CDR3 reads TGTGCCAGCTCACCGCCGAGGGGGCAAATCTACAATGAGCAGTTCTTC. It codes for CASSPPRGQIYNEQFF. The chain has TRBV18 and TRBJ2-1; TRBD1 agrees at 7 bases. Germline CDR1 and CDR2: KGHSH and LQKENI. The length of the CDR3 is 16 residues. The trim removed 3 bases at V and 3 bases at J, leaving 8 bases unmatched. The full variable domain, with the rest looked up from reference TRBV18 and TRBJ2-1, is NAGVMQNPRHLVRRRGQEARLRCSPMKGHSHVYWYRQLPEEGLKFMVYLQKENIIDESGMPKERFSAEFPKEGPSILRIQQVVRGDSAAYFCASSPPRGQIYNEQFFGPGTRLTVL.